The rows below give T cell receptor beta chains drawn from one sample of a study of shared clonotypes between healthy human individuals. TCRdb's copy holds only in-frame clones and misses some; the assay was immunoSEQ multiplex PCR. Here the sample spans about 1 million clones, 65% to 75% being singletons. The sample was memory CD4+ T cells sorted from blood. The receptors were gathered from a man in his late teens or twenties in good health. Both conserved end residues are part of each CDR3. D genes are given only for firm matches. Clone size is stated in some rows and not others, as once, few, many or a class when expanded.

v_gene	j_gene	d_gene	abundance	CDR3aa	CDR3nt
TRBV18	TRBJ2-3	.	.	CASSPPVMRTDTQYF	TGTGCCAGCTCACCACCAGTTATGCGCACAGATACGCAGTATTTT
TRBV2	TRBJ2-5	TRBD2	once	CASSASGARGMVTQYF	TGTGCCAGCAGTGCGAGCGGGGCTAGGGGAATGGTGACCCAGTACTTC
TRBV15	TRBJ2-1	TRBD1	many	CATSRDRGNNEQFF	TGTGCCACCAGCAGGGACAGGGGCAACAATGAGCAGTTCTTC
TRBV4-2	TRBJ2-7	.	.	CASSQDLRQSSYEQYF	TGTGCCAGCAGCCAAGATCTTCGACAGAGCTCCTACGAGCAGTACTTC
TRBV11-2	TRBJ2-5	.	.	CASSLAAGAGETQYF	TGTGCCAGCAGCTTAGCGGCAGGGGCGGGGGAGACCCAGTACTTC
TRBV6-5	TRBJ1-3	.	.	CASRFYASGNTIYF	TGTGCCAGCAGGTTTTACGCCTCTGGAAACACCATATATTTT
TRBV5-1	TRBJ2-5	TRBD2	.	CASSLGGRPGETQYF	TGCGCCAGCAGCTTGGGCGGGAGGCCAGGAGAGACCCAGTACTTC
TRBV7-3	TRBJ1-1	.	.	CASSSGANTEAFF	TGTGCCAGCAGCTCGGGAGCTAACACTGAAGCTTTCTTT
TRBV7-3	TRBJ2-5	TRBD2	.	CASSAGTSGTQYF	TGTGCCAGCAGCGCCGGGACTAGCGGGACCCAGTACTTC
TRBV5-1	TRBJ2-3	.	.	CASSLYQGTDTQYF	TGCGCCAGCAGCTTGTATCAGGGCACAGATACGCAGTATTTT
TRBV11-2	TRBJ2-3	.	.	CASSLVPDTQYF	TGTGCCAGCAGCTTAGTGCCAGATACGCAGTATTTT
TRBV5-1	TRBJ2-5	.	.	CASRRTNPGRQETQYF	TGCGCCAGCAGACGAACCAATCCGGGACGACAAGAGACCCAGTACTTC
TRBV6-5	TRBJ1-1	.	.	CASSYSRVKMNTEAFF	TGTGCCAGCAGTTACTCCCGGGTAAAAATGAACACTGAAGCTTTCTTT
TRBV10-3	TRBJ2-5	TRBD2	.	CATMGGGETQYF	TGTGCCACCATGGGGGGGGGAGAGACCCAGTACTTC
TRBV28	TRBJ2-7	.	.	CASSFQGSNEQYF	TGTGCCAGCAGTTTTCAGGGCAGCAACGAGCAGTACTTC
TRBV25-1	TRBJ2-7	TRBD1	.	CASSPPGDRGTYEQYF	TGTGCCAGCAGCCCCCCGGGGGACAGGGGTACCTACGAGCAGTACTTC
TRBV29-1	TRBJ1-1	.	few	CSVEGQVGTEAFF	TGCAGCGTTGAAGGACAGGTCGGCACTGAAGCTTTCTTT
TRBV5-1	TRBJ2-3	TRBD2	once	CASSSGLAGGRNTDTQYF	TGCGCCAGCAGCTCTGGACTAGCGGGGGGGCGAAACACAGATACGCAGTATTTT
TRBV2	TRBJ2-7	.	.	CAVRDSSYEQYF	TGTGCGGTCAGGGATAGCTCCTACGAGCAGTACTTC
TRBV6-5	TRBJ1-2	.	.	CASRTTRAPGGYTF	TGTGCCAGCAGGACCACAAGGGCCCCTGGGGGCTACACCTTC
TRBV5-1	TRBJ1-6	.	.	CASSIRDYGSSPLHF	TGCGCCAGCAGCATCCGGGACTATGGGAGTTCACCCCTCCACTTT
TRBV4-3	TRBJ2-1	TRBD2	.	CASSHVFGTSGSSRRNEQFF	TGCGCCAGCAGCCATGTATTCGGGACTAGCGGGAGTTCTCGGAGGAATGAGCAGTTCTTC
TRBV10-3	TRBJ2-1	TRBD2	.	CAISESQAGGFNEQFF	TGTGCCATCAGTGAGTCTCAGGCGGGAGGGTTCAATGAGCAGTTCTTC
TRBV7-2	TRBJ1-5	.	.	CASSLGGAGNQPQHF	TGTGCCAGCAGCTTAGGGGGGGCGGGCAATCAGCCCCAGCATTTT
TRBV5-1	TRBJ2-3	.	.	CASSTLGADTQYF	TGCGCCAGCAGTACCCTCGGGGCAGATACGCAGTATTTT
TRBV7-7	TRBJ2-1	.	.	CASSFGKGGEYNEQFF	TGTGCTAGCAGCTTCGGGAAGGGGGGCGAATACAATGAGCAGTTCTTC
TRBV28	TRBJ2-1	.	.	CASSPAYNEQFF	TGTGCCAGCAGTCCAGCCTACAATGAGCAGTTCTTC
TRBV29-1	TRBJ2-7	.	.	CSAGGGPYEQYF	TGCAGCGCAGGGGGAGGGCCATACGAGCAGTACTTC
TRBV9	TRBJ2-5	.	.	CASSVGLKAETQYF	TGTGCCAGCAGCGTAGGCCTCAAGGCAGAGACCCAGTACTTC
TRBV30	TRBJ1-5	TRBD1	.	CAWSGQGDQPQHF	TGTGCCTGGAGTGGTCAGGGGGATCAGCCCCAGCATTTT
TRBV6-1	TRBJ1-4	.	.	CASSTGGEKLFF	TGTGCCAGCAGTACGGGGGGGGAAAAACTGTTTTTT
TRBV10-3	TRBJ2-2	.	once	CAISDVGTTGELFF	TGTGCCATCAGTGACGTGGGGACCACCGGGGAGCTGTTTTTT
TRBV4-1	TRBJ1-4	TRBD1	.	CASSQTGGMEKLFF	TGCGCCAGCAGCCAAACAGGGGGAATGGAAAAACTGTTTTTT
TRBV2	TRBJ1-2	.	many	CASRGRTYGYTF	TGTGCCAGCAGAGGACGGACGTATGGCTACACCTTC
TRBV25-1	TRBJ1-1	.	.	CASTGLGGGTEAFF	TGTGCCAGCACAGGGCTCGGGGGCGGCACTGAAGCTTTCTTT
TRBV10-1	TRBJ2-3	TRBD2	.	CASSESRAGVIDTQYF	TGCGCCAGCAGTGAGTCCCGAGCGGGGGTTATAGATACGCAGTATTTT
TRBV2	TRBJ2-5	TRBD1	.	CASSSRGQETQYF	TGTGCCAGCAGTAGCAGGGGGCAAGAGACCCAGTACTTC
TRBV2	TRBJ2-3	.	.	CASRESAYTQYF	TGTGCCAGCAGAGAGTCAGCTTATACGCAGTATTTT
TRBV27	TRBJ1-1	.	.	CASSLSVPRRTEAFF	TGTGCCAGCAGTTTATCCGTCCCCAGGAGGACTGAAGCTTTCTTT
TRBV10-2	TRBJ1-6	.	.	CASSDSQVPYNSPLHF	TGCGCCAGCAGCGATTCTCAGGTTCCTTATAATTCACCCCTCCACTTT
TRBV5-4	TRBJ1-2	.	few	CASSSNTVGGYTF	TGTGCCAGCAGCTCGAACACGGTTGGTGGCTACACCTTC